This TCR beta chain is drawn from a study of T cells in Graves' hyperthyroidism and ophthalmopathy. Exclusion followed for patients with uncontrolled infection, other autoimmune disease, pregnancy or lactation. The study based diagnoses on clinical symptoms, serum thyroxine and TRAb, thyroid ultrasound and orbital computed tomography. Overall study findings and caveats: Ophthalmopathy was separated from stable hyperthyroidism by a 13 V-J model. The blood repertoire included most of the expanded thyroid clonotypes above 0.001.

RNA transcripts served as the template for amplifying TCR beta CDR3 regions. During a first-round RT-PCR of the TCR CDR3, the HTBI primer set was used. TCRdb called the multiplex PCR reads again in MiXCR, with one record for every CDR3 protein. The table includes more than 500,000 distinct CDR3 sequences, 46% detected once. Of note for this clonotype: The antigen is undetermined. A read error is possible here, since a much larger clone lies one base away.

The CDR3 covers 15 residues. The V gene's germline CDR1 is MGHRA and CDR2 YSYEKL. This receptor was obtained from an adult woman with Graves' disease, either hyperthyroidism or ophthalmopathy (not recorded which). This chain connects TRBV4-1 to TRBJ1-5; D is uncertain. Sequencing was carried out using peripheral blood or thyroid tissue (not recorded which). The CDR3: CASSFRTGDGQPHHF. Here the CDR3 DNA reads TGCGCCAGCAGCTTTCGGACCGGAGATGGTCAGCCCCATCATTTT.